This T cell receptor beta chain originates from a study of a mutant IDH1 vaccine in newly diagnosed glioma. Study details: Patients, over weeks 1, 3, 5, 7, 11, 15, 19 and 23, received a total of eight vaccinations.

Clones were read by immunoSEQ multiplex PCR, and TCRdb kept only the in-frame ones, dropping some. The sample lists approximately 32,000 clones, roughly three fifths seen once, with 9.5% to 12% in the top ten. Time point denoted: week 5, during vaccination. Doses consisted of 300 ug of mutant IDH1 20-mer peptide each, paired with topical imiquimod. As for this clone: What it binds is unknown.

The CDR3 has 14 residues. CDR1 and CDR2 from the germline V gene are SGHRS and YFSETQ. V was pared by 4 bases and J by 3 bases, with 5 bases of the junction left unmatched. Specimen: PBMCs, collected from a glioma patient whose treatment included an IDH1 peptide vaccine. The clonotype was recovered from a woman between 18 and 30 years old with glioma. This chain uses TRBV5-1 with TRBJ2-7, with 9 bases fitting TRBD1. This chain's CDR3 is CASSKGQGGYEQYF. The CDR3 DNA follows: TGCGCCAGCAGCAAGGGACAGGGTGGCTACGAGCAGTACTTC.